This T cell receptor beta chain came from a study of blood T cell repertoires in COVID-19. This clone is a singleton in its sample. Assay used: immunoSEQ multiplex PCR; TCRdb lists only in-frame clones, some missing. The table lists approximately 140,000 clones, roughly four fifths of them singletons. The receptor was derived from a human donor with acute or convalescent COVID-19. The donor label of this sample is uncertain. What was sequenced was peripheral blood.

DNA of the CDR3: TGTGCCAGCAGTTCGGGCCTTACCGGGGTGAACACTGAAGCTTTCTTT. Translated: CASSSGLTGVNTEAFF. The chain uses TRBV6-5 and TRBJ1-1; D gene unclear. The CDR3 covers 16 residues. The germline CDR1 and CDR2 sequences are MNHEY and SVGAGI. The germline V and J ends were trimmed by 4 bases and 0 bases, with 15 bases remaining between them.